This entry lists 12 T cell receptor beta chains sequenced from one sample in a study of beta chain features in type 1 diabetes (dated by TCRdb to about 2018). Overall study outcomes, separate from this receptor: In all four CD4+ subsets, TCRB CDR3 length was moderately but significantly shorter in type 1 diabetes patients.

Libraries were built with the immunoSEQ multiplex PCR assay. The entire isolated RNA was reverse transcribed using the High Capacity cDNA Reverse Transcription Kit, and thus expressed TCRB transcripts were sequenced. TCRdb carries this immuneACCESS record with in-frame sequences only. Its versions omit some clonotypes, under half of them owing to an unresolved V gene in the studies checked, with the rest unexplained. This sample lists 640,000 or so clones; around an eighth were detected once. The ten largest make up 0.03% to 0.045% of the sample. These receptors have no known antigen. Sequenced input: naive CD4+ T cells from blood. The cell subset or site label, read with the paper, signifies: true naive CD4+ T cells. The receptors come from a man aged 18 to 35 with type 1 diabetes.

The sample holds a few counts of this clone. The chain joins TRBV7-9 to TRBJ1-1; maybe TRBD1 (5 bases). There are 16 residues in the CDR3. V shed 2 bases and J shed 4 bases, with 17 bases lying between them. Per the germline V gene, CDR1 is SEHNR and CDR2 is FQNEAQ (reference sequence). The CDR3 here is CASSLTQSLGGTEAFF. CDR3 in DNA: TGTGCCAGCAGCTTAACCCAGAGTTTGGGGGGCACTGAAGCTTTCTTT.

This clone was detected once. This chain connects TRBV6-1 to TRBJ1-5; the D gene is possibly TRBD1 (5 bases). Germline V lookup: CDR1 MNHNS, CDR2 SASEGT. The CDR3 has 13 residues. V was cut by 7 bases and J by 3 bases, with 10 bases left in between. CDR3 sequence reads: CASNLGLNQPQHF. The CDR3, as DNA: TGTGCCAGCAATTTGGGGCTCAATCAGCCCCAGCATTTT.

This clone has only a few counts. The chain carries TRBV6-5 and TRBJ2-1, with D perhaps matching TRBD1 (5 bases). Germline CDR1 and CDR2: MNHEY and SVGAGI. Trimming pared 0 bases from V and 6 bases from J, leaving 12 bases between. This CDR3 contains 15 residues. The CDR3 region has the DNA TGTGCCAGCAGTTACTCGAGGACAAACATCAATGAGCAGTTCTTC. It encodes CASSYSRTNINEQFF.

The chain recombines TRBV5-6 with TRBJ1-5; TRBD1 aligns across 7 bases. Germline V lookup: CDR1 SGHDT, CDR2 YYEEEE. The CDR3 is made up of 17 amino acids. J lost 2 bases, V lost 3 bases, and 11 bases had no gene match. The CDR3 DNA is TGTGCCAGCAGCTCCAGGGGGTCTCTTCAGGGCAATCAGCCCCAGCATTTT. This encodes CASSSRGSLQGNQPQHF.

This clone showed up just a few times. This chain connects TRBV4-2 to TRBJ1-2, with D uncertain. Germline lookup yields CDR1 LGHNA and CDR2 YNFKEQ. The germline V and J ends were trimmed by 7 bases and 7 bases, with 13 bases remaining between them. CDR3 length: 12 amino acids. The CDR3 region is CASTLPSSGYTF. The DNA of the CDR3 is TGTGCCAGCACCCTCCCTTCGTCTGGCTACACCTTC.

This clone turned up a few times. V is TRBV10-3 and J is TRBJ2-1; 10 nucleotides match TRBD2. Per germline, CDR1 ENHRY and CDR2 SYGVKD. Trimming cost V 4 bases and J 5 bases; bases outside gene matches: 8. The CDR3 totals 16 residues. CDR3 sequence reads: CAISVTGTSANNEQFF. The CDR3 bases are TGTGCCATCAGTGTAACCGGGACTAGCGCCAACAATGAGCAGTTCTTC.

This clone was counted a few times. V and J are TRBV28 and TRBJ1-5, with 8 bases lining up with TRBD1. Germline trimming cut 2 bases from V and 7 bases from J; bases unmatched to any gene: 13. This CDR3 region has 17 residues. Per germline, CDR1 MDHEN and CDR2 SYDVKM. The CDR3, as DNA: TGTGCCAGCAGTTTAGGGGCGGGCAGGGGGCGCGAACAGCCCCAGCATTTT. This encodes CASSLGAGRGREQPQHF.

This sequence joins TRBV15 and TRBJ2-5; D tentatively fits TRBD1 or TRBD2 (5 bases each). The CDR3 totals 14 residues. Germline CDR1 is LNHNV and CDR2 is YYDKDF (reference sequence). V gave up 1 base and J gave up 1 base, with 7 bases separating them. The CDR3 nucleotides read TGTGCCACCAGCAGAGGTGGGACCCAAGAGACCCAGTACTTC. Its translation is CATSRGGTQETQYF.

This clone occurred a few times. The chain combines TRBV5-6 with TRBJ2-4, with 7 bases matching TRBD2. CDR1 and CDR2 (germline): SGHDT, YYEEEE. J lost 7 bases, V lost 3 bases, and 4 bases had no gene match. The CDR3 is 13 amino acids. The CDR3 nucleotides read TGTGCCAGCAGCTATAGGGGAGGGAACATTCAGTACTTC. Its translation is CASSYRGGNIQYF.

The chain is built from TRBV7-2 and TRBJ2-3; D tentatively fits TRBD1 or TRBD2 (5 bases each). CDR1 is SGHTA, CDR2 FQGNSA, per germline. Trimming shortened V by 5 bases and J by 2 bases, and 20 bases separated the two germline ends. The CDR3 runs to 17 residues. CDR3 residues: CASSRPQTGGNTDTQYF. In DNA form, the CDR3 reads TGTGCCAGCAGCCGCCCCCAAACAGGAGGTAACACAGATACGCAGTATTTT.

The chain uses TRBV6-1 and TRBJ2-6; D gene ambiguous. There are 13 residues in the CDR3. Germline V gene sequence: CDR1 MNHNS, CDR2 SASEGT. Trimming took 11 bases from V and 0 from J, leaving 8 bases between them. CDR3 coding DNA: TGTGCCTCTGGATCCTCTGGGGCCAACGTCCTGACTTTC. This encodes CASGSSGANVLTF.

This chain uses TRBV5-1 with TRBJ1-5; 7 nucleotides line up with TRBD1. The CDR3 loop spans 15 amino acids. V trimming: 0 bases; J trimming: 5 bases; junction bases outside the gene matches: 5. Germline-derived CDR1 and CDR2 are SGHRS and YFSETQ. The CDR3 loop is CASSLETGRDQPQHF. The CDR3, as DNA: TGCGCCAGCAGCTTGGAGACAGGGAGAGATCAGCCCCAGCATTTT. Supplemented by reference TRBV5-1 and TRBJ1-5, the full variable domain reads KAGVTQTPRYLIKTRGQQVTLSCSPISGHRSVSWYQQTPGQGLQFLFEYFSETQRNKGNFPGRFSGRQFSNSRSEMNVSTLELGDSALYLCASSLETGRDQPQHFGDGTRLSIL.